Listed here are 8 T cell receptor beta chains from one sample, sequenced in a study of blood T cell repertoires in COVID-19. Generated by immunoSEQ multiplex PCR, the TCRdb table keeps only in-frame clones and is missing some. The sample includes some 150,000 clones, roughly nine tenths of them seen just once. The specimen sequenced was peripheral blood. The source is a woman in her sixties or seventies with active or convalescent COVID-19.

This clone came up once. The rearrangement uses TRBV7-9 and TRBJ2-3, with D unresolved. CDR1 is SEHNR and CDR2 is FQNEAQ in the germline V gene (reference sequence). This CDR3 comprises 15 residues. Trimming shortened V by 1 base and J by 2 bases, and 10 bases separated the two germline ends. The CDR3 loop is CASSLVAGDTDTQYF. As DNA, the CDR3 is TGTGCCAGCAGCTTAGTAGCCGGCGACACAGATACGCAGTATTTT.

The chain employs TRBV11-1 and TRBJ2-3; maybe TRBD1 (6 bases). CDR1 SGHAT and CDR2 FQDESV come from the germline V gene (reference sequence). V lost 7 bases, J lost 2 bases, and 13 bases lay in between. The CDR3 extends over 14 amino acids. DNA for the CDR3: TGTGCCAGCACCCCGGACAGCAACACAGATACGCAGTATTTT. As protein: CASTPDSNTDTQYF.

V and J are TRBV5-1 and TRBJ1-3; 7 nucleotides line up with TRBD1. The CDR3 covers 15 residues. Germline assignment: CDR1 SGHRS and CDR2 YFSETQ. Trimming removed 4 bases from V and 0 bases from J; junction bases left unmatched: 4. The chain's CDR3 is CASSGGTDSGNTIYF. For the CDR3, the DNA is TGCGCCAGCAGCGGTGGGACAGACTCTGGAAACACCATATATTTT.

This chain joins TRBV5-1 and TRBJ2-7; 11 bases match TRBD1. This CDR3 has 15 residues. V gave up 0 bases and J gave up 2 bases; unmatched junction bases: 1. Germline V CDR1 and CDR2: SGHRS, YFSETQ. The CDR3 DNA follows: TGCGCCAGCAGCTTGGAGGGACAGGGGGCCTACGAGCAGTACTTC. This gives the protein CASSLEGQGAYEQYF.

J is TRBJ1-6 and V is TRBV5-1; no reliable D call. The CDR3 is 13 residues long. V was shortened by 0 bases and J by 7 bases, with 5 bases between the two germline ends. Germline CDR1 reads SGHRS; CDR2 reads YFSETQ. The CDR3 sequence: CASSLGANSPLHF. CDR3 coding DNA: TGCGCCAGCAGCTTGGGGGCCAATTCACCCCTCCACTTT.

This chain links TRBV19 with TRBJ1-2; possibly TRBD1 for D (5 bases). Per the germline V gene, CDR1 is LNHDA and CDR2 is SQIVND (reference sequence). The CDR3 contains 15 residues. Trimming stripped 5 bases from V and 2 bases from J, with 15 bases between. The CDR3 reads CASSSHGGTNYGYTF. In nucleotides, the CDR3 is TGTGCCAGTAGTTCCCACGGGGGGACCAACTATGGCTACACCTTC.

Here the CDR3 reads CAISARTGDEKLFF. Written as DNA, the CDR3 is TGTGCCATCAGTGCACGGACAGGGGATGAAAAACTGTTTTTT. The chain carries TRBV10-3 and TRBJ1-4, with 9 bases that match TRBD1. In germline, CDR1 is ENHRY, CDR2 SYGVKD. The CDR3 loop spans 14 amino acids. The junction had 3 bases not matched to a gene; V was cut back by 4 bases and J by 6 bases.

V is TRBV5-4 and J is TRBJ1-2, with 11 bases matching TRBD1. Unmatched junction bases numbered 12, after V lost 1 base and J lost 7 bases. Germline-derived CDR1 and CDR2 are SGHNT and YYREEE (reference sequence). The CDR3 length is 17 residues. The chain's CDR3 is CASSLFLGGQGAAGYTF. Written as DNA, the CDR3 is TGTGCCAGCAGCTTGTTCCTGGGAGGACAGGGGGCAGCTGGCTACACCTTC.